This paragraph covers one T cell receptor beta chain sequence. Its antigen is unknown. The conserved final phenylalanine or tryptophan is absent from the CDR3, which likely points to a read error. The data are from a study of beta chain features in type 1 diabetes. Study-level points and caveats: Among all four CD4+ subsets, Type 1 diabetes patients had TCRB CDR3s that were moderately but significantly shorter.

Reverse transcribing all isolated RNA meant expressed TCRB transcripts were sequenced. Libraries were prepared by immunoSEQ multiplex PCR; TCRdb keeps only in-frame clonotypes and omits some of them. Of under 250,000 clones in the sample, roughly an eighth were seen once. V was shortened by 3 bases and J by 1 base, with 18 bases between the two germline ends. The CDR3 consists of 17 residues. CDR1 and CDR2 (germline): MDHEN, SYDVKM. Donors underwent one heparinised blood draw, 100 to 150 mL on average. A CD45RO/CCR7/CD25/CD127/CD95/CD27 panel sorted naive, central memory, regulatory and stem cell-like memory CD4+ cells.

Input material: naive CD4+ T cells from blood. The sequence was obtained from a woman aged 40 to 49 in good health. The rearrangement joins TRBV28 to TRBJ1-1; D possibly corresponds to TRBD1 (5 bases). The CDR3 DNA sequence: TGTGCCAGCAGTTTCCTCCTCCCCACAGGACAGAACACTGAAGCTTTCCTT. Amino acids: CASSFLLPTGQNTEAFL.